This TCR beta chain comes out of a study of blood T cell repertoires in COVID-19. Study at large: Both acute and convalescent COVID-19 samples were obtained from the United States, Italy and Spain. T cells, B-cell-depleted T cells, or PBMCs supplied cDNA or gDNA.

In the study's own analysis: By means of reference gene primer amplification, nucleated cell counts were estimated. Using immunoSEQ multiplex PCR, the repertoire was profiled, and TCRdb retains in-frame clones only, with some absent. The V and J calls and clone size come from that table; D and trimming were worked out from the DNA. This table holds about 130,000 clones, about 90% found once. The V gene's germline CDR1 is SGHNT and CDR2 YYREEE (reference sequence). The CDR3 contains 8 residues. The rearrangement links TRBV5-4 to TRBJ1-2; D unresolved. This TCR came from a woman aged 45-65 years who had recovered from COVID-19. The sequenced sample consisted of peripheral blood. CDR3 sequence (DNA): TGTGGAGGGTGGGAAACGACCTTC. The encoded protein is CGGWETTF.